This TCR beta chain was obtained from a study of T-cell memory formation after mild COVID-19. Germline V gives CDR1 SGHRS, CDR2 YFSETQ. The CDR3 has 17 residues. V trimming: 0 bases; J trimming: 0 bases; junction bases outside the gene matches: 1. TCRdb passed the 5' RACE reads through MiXCR, listing each CDR3 protein once. The sample holds roughly 47,000 distinct CDR3 sequences, around 7% seen once. This clonotype was seen a handful of times. This chain links TRBV5-1 with TRBJ2-5; TRBD2 matches at 14 bases. The origin of this receptor is a man aged 18 to 29 who had mild COVID-19 (a few samples of this study predate the infection). Cell type and time point are not known. Sequenced: PBMCs or a T cell subset sorted from them (not recorded which). The CDR3 sequence is CASSLGLAGGNQETQYF. CDR3 DNA sequence: TGCGCCAGCAGCTTGGGACTAGCGGGGGGGAACCAAGAGACCCAGTACTTC.